These 30 T cell receptor beta chains were sequenced from one sample in a study of beta chain features in type 1 diabetes. TCRB transcripts that were expressed got sequenced, as all of the isolated RNA had been reverse transcribed. This table comes from immunoSEQ multiplex PCR, and its TCRdb copy is limited to in-frame clones, with some not included. The top ten clones hold roughly 0.015% of a sample with 300,000 to 450,000 clones, around an eighth of them seen once. The source material was naive CD4+ T cells from blood. These receptors were taken from a man between 18 and 35 years old in good health.

This clone was counted between two and nine times. The gene calls are TRBV18 and TRBJ1-2, with D unresolved. Germline V CDR1 and CDR2: KGHSH, LQKENI. V lost 5 bases, J lost 4 bases, and 14 bases lay in between. The CDR3 is 14 amino acids. Here the CDR3 reads CASSSSDGIYGYTF. The CDR3 region has the DNA TGTGCCAGCTCATCGTCCGACGGGATCTATGGCTACACCTTC.

In its sample, this clone was seen a few times. V gene TRBV9 combines with J gene TRBJ2-7; 10 bases agree with TRBD2. Germline values: CDR1 SGDLS, CDR2 YYNGEE. The trim removed 0 bases at V and 2 bases at J, leaving 11 bases unmatched. The CDR3 is made up of 18 amino acids. This CDR3 is CASSVGIGSGRWAYEQYF. The CDR3 nucleotides are TGTGCCAGCAGCGTAGGAATTGGTAGCGGGAGGTGGGCCTACGAGCAGTACTTC.

J is TRBJ1-2 and V is TRBV28, with 10 bases that match TRBD1. The V gene's germline CDR1 is MDHEN and CDR2 SYDVKM. The CDR3 covers 15 residues. Trimming took 6 bases from V and 11 from J; bases not matched to a gene: 15. The CDR3 DNA sequence: TGTGCCAGCAGCTCCGGGACAGGGGATGGTCGAGGATACACCTTC. Its translation is CASSSGTGDGRGYTF.

This clone was counted between two and nine times. The gene calls are TRBV6-6 and TRBJ2-3; 7 bases line up with TRBD2. V lost 2 bases, J lost 0 bases, and 5 bases stayed unmatched. The germline V gene encodes CDR1 MNHNY and CDR2 SVGAGI (reference sequence). The CDR3 is 16 residues long. The chain's CDR3 is CASSYRTSVSTDTQYF. The CDR3 nucleotides read TGTGCCAGCAGTTACCGGACTAGTGTTAGCACAGATACGCAGTATTTT.

The V gene is TRBV7-2, the J gene TRBJ2-7, with 7 bases matching TRBD1. Germline assignment: CDR1 SGHTA and CDR2 FQGNSA. The CDR3 is made up of 17 amino acids. V trimming: 2 bases; J trimming: 1 base; junction bases outside the gene matches: 11. The CDR3 DNA reads as TGTGCCAGCAGCTTACGGGTCGGACAGGACCCATCCTACGAGCAGTACTTC. It translates to CASSLRVGQDPSYEQYF.

J is TRBJ2-1 and V is TRBV5-4, with 9 bases matching TRBD2. V lost 0 bases and J lost 7; bases outside the gene matches: 2. The CDR3 totals 14 residues. Germline assignment: CDR1 SGHNT and CDR2 YYREEE (reference sequence). The CDR3 sequence: CASSLGLAENEQFF. As DNA, the CDR3 is TGTGCCAGCAGCTTGGGACTAGCGGAAAATGAGCAGTTCTTC. Together with reference TRBV5-4 and TRBJ2-1, the CDR3 gives the full variable domain: ETGVTQSPTHLIKTRGQQVTLRCSSQSGHNTVSWYQQALGQGPQFIFQYYREEENGRGNFPPRFSGLQFPNYSSELNVNALELDDSALYLCASSLGLAENEQFFGPGTRLTVL.

Points on this clone: The same CDR3 also results from other DNA sequences found in this sample. The V gene is TRBV6-6, the J gene TRBJ2-3; D gene ambiguous. CDR1 MNHNY and CDR2 SVGAGI come from the germline V gene (reference sequence). Trimming took 0 bases from V and 0 from J, leaving 7 bases between them. This CDR3 is built from 15 residues. The CDR3 DNA reads as TGTGCCAGCAGTTACTCGCCGGGTAGCACAGATACGCAGTATTTT. Its protein is CASSYSPGSTDTQYF.

This clone was picked up a small number of times. The V and J genes are TRBV5-1 and TRBJ2-6, with unresolved D. The germline gives CDR1 SGHRS, CDR2 YFSETQ. The CDR3 is 15 amino acids. V was trimmed by 0 bases and J by 2 bases, leaving 6 bases between them. The CDR3 sequence is CASSLGGPGANVLTF. The CDR3 nucleotides read TGCGCCAGCAGCTTGGGTGGCCCTGGGGCCAACGTCCTGACTTTC.

The CDR3 loop is CASSLRIASRTDTQYF. Written as DNA, the CDR3 is TGTGCCAGCAGTTTAAGAATCGCATCGAGAACGGATACGCAGTATTTT. The chain combines TRBV27 with TRBJ2-3; D is uncertain. This CDR3 region has 16 residues. From germline, CDR1 is MNHEY and CDR2 SMNVEV (reference sequence). Trimming removed 2 bases at V and 6 bases at J, with 18 bases between.

This clone was detected a few times. This sample also contains other DNA sequences that code for the same CDR3. The chain has TRBV28 and TRBJ2-7, with TRBD1 matching over 10 bases. V was clipped by 8 bases and J by 4 bases; unmatched bases: 2. CDR3 length: 12 amino acids. Germline CDR1 reads MDHEN; CDR2 reads SYDVKM. The CDR3 here is CASRTGGYEQYF. The CDR3 region has the DNA TGTGCCAGCCGGACAGGGGGTTACGAGCAGTACTTC.

The chain combines TRBV9 with TRBJ1-6; TRBD1 matches at 7 bases. Germline CDR1 and CDR2: SGDLS and YYNGEE. The CDR3 spans 15 residues. V lost 0 bases, J lost 10 bases, and 7 bases stayed unmatched. The CDR3: CASSVVAGGYSPLHF. Written as DNA, the CDR3 is TGTGCCAGCAGCGTAGTGGCAGGGGGGTACTCACCCCTCCACTTT.

The table lists this clone with a few counts. The chain couples TRBV28 to TRBJ1-1; D remains unclear. This CDR3 has 13 residues. Germline V lookup: CDR1 MDHEN, CDR2 SYDVKM. V lost 3 bases to trimming and J lost 1 base, with 6 bases between them. The CDR3 loop reads CASSLRANTEAFF. CDR3 DNA sequence: TGTGCCAGCAGTTTGAGGGCGAACACTGAAGCTTTCTTT.

V and J are TRBV4-3 and TRBJ2-7; D ambiguous. CDR3 length: 13 amino acids. The V gene lost 0 bases and the J gene lost 6 bases, with 9 bases spanning the gap. From germline, CDR1 is LGHNA and CDR2 YSLEER. CDR3 DNA: TGCGCCAGCAGCCAAGATCTCAGGATCGAGCAGTACTTC. This translates into CASSQDLRIEQYF.

The V call is TRBV18, the J call TRBJ2-2; 11 bases fit TRBD2. This CDR3 is 17 amino acids long. With V trimmed by 0 bases and J by 7 bases, 7 bases remained unmatched. From germline, CDR1 is KGHSH and CDR2 LQKENI. This chain's CDR3 is CASSPPSSGGPDGELFF. The CDR3 DNA is TGTGCCAGCTCACCACCGTCTAGCGGGGGGCCCGACGGGGAGCTGTTTTTT.

This clone was seen more than once but under ten times. V usage is TRBV28 and J usage is TRBJ2-7; 7 bases are a match to TRBD2. V was clipped by 5 bases and J by 5 bases; unmatched bases: 12. The CDR3 contains 15 residues. Germline V gives CDR1 MDHEN, CDR2 SYDVKM. CDR3 loop: CASSLPGGGGHEQYF. CDR3 DNA sequence: TGTGCCAGCAGTCTCCCTGGGGGGGGAGGCCACGAGCAGTACTTC.

Here the CDR3 DNA reads TGTGCCTGGAGGGCTAGCGGGACCTACAATGAGCAGTTCTTC. This translates into CAWRASGTYNEQFF. V and J are TRBV30 and TRBJ2-1, with TRBD2 matching over 9 bases. In germline, CDR1 is GTSNPN, CDR2 SVGIG (reference sequence). V trimming: 3 bases; J trimming: 2 bases; junction bases outside the gene matches: 2. The CDR3 totals 14 residues.

This clone has only a few counts. This chain connects TRBV2 to TRBJ2-1, with 9 bases lining up with TRBD1. Germline V gene lookup returns CDR1 SNHLY and CDR2 FYNNEI. After removal of 10 bases from V and 2 bases from J, the junction contained 3 bases not matched to a gene. The CDR3 runs to 13 residues. CDR3 region: CATGQGPYNEQFF. In nucleotides, the CDR3 is TGTGCCACCGGACAGGGGCCCTACAATGAGCAGTTCTTC. The variable domain in full, completed from reference TRBV2 and TRBJ2-1, reads EPEVTQTPSHQVTQMGQEVILRCVPISNHLYFYWYRQILGQKVEFLVSFYNNEISEKSEIFDDQFSVERPDGSNFTLKIRSTKLEDSAMYFCATGQGPYNEQFFGPGTRLTVL.

V usage is TRBV7-2 and J usage is TRBJ2-7; 10 bases are a match to TRBD2. This CDR3 region has 14 residues. V trimming: 5 bases; J trimming: 3 bases; junction bases outside the gene matches: 4. CDR1 and CDR2 (germline): SGHTA, FQGNSA. CDR3 sequence (DNA): TGTGCCAGCAGCCCGAAGCGGGAGGGCTACGAGCAGTACTTC. Protein product: CASSPKREGYEQYF. Supplemented by reference TRBV7-2 and TRBJ2-7, the full variable domain reads GAGVSQSPSNKVTEKGKDVELRCDPISGHTALYWYRQSLGQGLEFLIYFQGNSAPDKSGLPSDRFSAERTGGSVSTLTIQRTQQEDSAVYLCASSPKREGYEQYFGPGTRLTVT.

The table lists this clone with many counts. The V call is TRBV18, the J call TRBJ2-5; D unclear. V was trimmed by 3 bases and J by 0 bases, leaving 2 bases between them. The CDR3 spans 12 residues. Germline CDR1 is KGHSH and CDR2 is LQKENI. Written as DNA, the CDR3 is TGTGCCAGCTCACCTAACCAAGAGACCCAGTACTTC. It encodes CASSPNQETQYF.

The chain employs TRBV5-1 and TRBJ2-1, with 13 bases fitting TRBD2. The CDR3 is 16 amino acids. The ends lost 1 base at V and 4 bases at J; junction bases unmatched: 2. Germline V gene sequence: CDR1 SGHRS, CDR2 YFSETQ. The CDR3 spells CASSLSLAGGYNEQFF. In DNA, the CDR3 is TGCGCCAGCAGCTTGTCACTAGCGGGGGGGTACAATGAGCAGTTCTTC.

The chain combines TRBV11-3 with TRBJ2-2; D unclear. Germline values: CDR1 SGHNT, CDR2 YENEEA. The CDR3 consists of 16 residues. Trimming took 3 bases from V and 2 from J, leaving 13 bases between them. The CDR3 is CASSLSSLPNTGELFF. In nucleotides, the CDR3 is TGTGCCAGCAGCTTGTCCAGTCTCCCCAACACCGGGGAGCTGTTTTTT.

This clone was seen a few times. This rearrangement joins TRBV11-2 to TRBJ2-5; no definite D call. The CDR3 has 17 amino acids. CDR1 SGHAT and CDR2 FQNNGV come from the germline V gene. The V end lost 1 base, the J end lost 2 bases, and 17 bases lay between the germline ends. Written as DNA, the CDR3 is TGTGCCAGCAGCTTAGCGGATTTGTGGCCGACTCAAGAGACCCAGTACTTC. Residues: CASSLADLWPTQETQYF.

The CDR3 loop reads CASSRTSGSTDTQYF. CDR3 bases: TGTGCCAGCAGTCGGACTAGCGGATCCACAGATACGCAGTATTTT. The chain is built from TRBV27 and TRBJ2-3, with 10 positions matching TRBD2. The CDR3 length is 15 residues. V lost 5 bases and J lost 2; bases outside the gene matches: 4. CDR1 MNHEY and CDR2 SMNVEV come from the germline V gene (reference sequence).

This clone was counted only a few times. The genes are TRBV5-1 and TRBJ1-5, with TRBD1 matching 7 bases. Germline V gives CDR1 SGHRS, CDR2 YFSETQ. Trimming cost V 0 bases and J 2 bases; bases outside gene matches: 8. The CDR3 spans 17 residues. The CDR3 DNA is TGCGCCAGCAGCTTGGAGCCCCCCGGACAGGGCAATCAGCCCCAGCATTTT. Residues: CASSLEPPGQGNQPQHF.

This chain connects TRBV10-3 to TRBJ1-1; 7 positions agree with TRBD1. The CDR3 runs to 13 residues. With V trimmed by 6 bases and J by 3 bases, 4 bases remained unmatched. Germline V gene sequence: CDR1 ENHRY, CDR2 SYGVKD. Here the CDR3 DNA reads TGTGCCATCAGCGTAACAGGGGACACTGAAGCTTTCTTT. Amino acid sequence: CAISVTGDTEAFF.

V is TRBV5-1 and J is TRBJ2-3, with a possible D match to TRBD2 (6 bases). Trimming shortened V by 2 bases and J by 8 bases, and 15 bases separated the two germline ends. This CDR3 is 14 amino acids long. Germline CDR1 SGHRS, CDR2 YFSETQ. The DNA of the CDR3 is TGCGCCAGCAGCTTAAGTCCCAACGGGGGTACGCAGTATTTT. The encoded protein is CASSLSPNGGTQYF.

This clone came up a few times. The V and J genes are TRBV7-2 and TRBJ2-7, with 11 bases fitting TRBD2. CDR3 size: 15 residues. J gave up 0 bases and V 6 bases, and 4 bases lay outside the gene matches. CDR1 and CDR2 from the germline V gene are SGHTA and FQGNSA. In DNA form, the CDR3 reads TGTGCCAGCAGTAGACTAGCGGGGAGCTCCTACGAGCAGTACTTC. Translated, it gives CASSRLAGSSYEQYF.

This rearrangement joins TRBV25-1 to TRBJ2-2; 7 bases are shared with TRBD2. Germline V gene data show CDR1 as MGHDK and CDR2 as SYGVNS. The trim removed 8 bases at V and 0 bases at J, leaving 15 bases unmatched. The CDR3 is made up of 18 amino acids. CDR3 nucleotide sequence: TGTGCCAGCTCCAAGGGAGGGGTAGGCATCACGAACACCGGGGAGCTGTTTTTT. It encodes CASSKGGVGITNTGELFF.

A few counts support this clone. The chain combines TRBV7-2 with TRBJ2-3; the match to TRBD2 covers 9 bases. Germline V gene data show CDR1 as SGHTA and CDR2 as FQGNSA. The ends lost 1 base at V and 3 bases at J; junction bases unmatched: 2. The CDR3 extends over 15 amino acids. CDR3 loop: CASSLGGRETDTQYF. CDR3 bases: TGTGCCAGCAGCTTAGGCGGGAGGGAGACAGATACGCAGTATTTT.

This clone has a handful of counts. The chain combines TRBV21-1 with TRBJ1-1. TRBV21-1 is noted as a pseudogene. The CDR3 length is 11 residues. CDR3 sequence: CASSRNTEAFF. CDR3 bases: TGTGCCAGCAGCCGGAACACTGAAGCTTTCTTT.